The 27 T cell receptor beta chains given below trace back to one sample, sequenced in a study of early T cells in non-severe SARS-CoV-2 infection. Via MiXCR, TCRdb re-called the 5' RACE reads, giving one row per CDR3 protein. This sample has tens of thousands of distinct CDR3 sequences, with 15% found just once. The specimen was whole blood. The receptors here all came from an adult who was a healthcare worker with PCR-confirmed SARS-CoV-2 infection or an uninfected control (not recorded which).

The chain is built from TRBV28 and TRBJ2-5; tentatively, D is TRBD1 (6 bases). Deletions cut 1 base from V and 7 bases from J, with 10 bases between. This CDR3 is 13 amino acids long. Germline CDR1 and CDR2: MDHEN and SYDVKM. CDR3 DNA: TGTGCCAGCAGTTTATCAGGGGCCGGGACCCAGTACTTC. As protein: CASSLSGAGTQYF.

A few counts support this clonotype. The CDR3: CASSLDGPYEQYF. The CDR3 nucleotides are TGTGCCAGCAGCTTAGACGGACCCTACGAGCAGTACTTC. This sequence joins TRBV11-2 and TRBJ2-7; D is ambiguous. Germline V CDR1 and CDR2: SGHAT, FQNNGV. There are 13 residues in the CDR3. Trimming left V 0 bases short and J 2 bases short, with 5 bases between.

This clonotype was counted only a few times. The J gene is TRBJ1-1, the V gene TRBV5-4; tentatively, D is TRBD1 (5 bases). V was trimmed by 4 bases and J by 8 bases, leaving 12 bases between them. Germline V gene data show CDR1 as SGHNT and CDR2 as YYREEE (reference sequence). The CDR3 sequence is 12 residues long. In DNA, the CDR3 is TGTGCCAGCAGCGGGGCCGCAAGAGAAGCTTTCTTT. This codes for CASSGAAREAFF.

This clonotype was counted only a few times. The V gene is TRBV28, the J gene TRBJ2-5; no firm D call. Trimming took 1 base from V and 7 from J, leaving 10 bases between them. The CDR3 contains 13 residues. Germline V gene sequence: CDR1 MDHEN, CDR2 SYDVKM. The CDR3 region has the DNA TGTGCCAGCAGTTTATTCAAGTTACGGACCCAGTACTTC. Amino acids: CASSLFKLRTQYF.

This clonotype was observed a few times. The chain has TRBV20-1 and TRBJ1-2, with D uncertain. The CDR3 spans 14 residues. V gave up 4 bases and J gave up 3 bases, with 15 bases separating them. The germline CDR1 and CDR2 sequences are DFQATT and SNEGSKA (reference sequence). The CDR3 DNA reads TGCAGTGCTACCTCCCCGGCGCCGGACTATGGCTACACCTTC. Amino acids: CSATSPAPDYGYTF.

This rearrangement joins TRBV6-2 or TRBV6-3 to TRBJ1-2; no definite D call. Trimming pared 2 bases from V and 0 bases from J, leaving 1 base between. This CDR3 is 12 amino acids long. Looked up from germline, CDR1 is MNHEY and CDR2 is SVGEGT. CDR3 DNA: TGTGCCAGCAGTTACACTAACTATGGCTACACCTTC. Translation: CASSYTNYGYTF.

V is TRBV20-1 and J is TRBJ2-3; maybe TRBD1 (6 bases). This CDR3 has 12 residues. V was cut by 5 bases and J by 6 bases, with 12 bases left in between. Per the germline V gene, CDR1 is DFQATT and CDR2 is SNEGSKA (reference sequence). The CDR3 loop reads CSADTGTDTQYF. Here the CDR3 DNA reads TGCAGTGCTGACACAGGGACCGATACGCAGTATTTT.

This clonotype was picked up a small number of times. J is TRBJ1-2 and V is TRBV6-5; D might be TRBD1 (6 bases). Trimming shortened V by 4 bases and J by 2 bases, and 11 bases separated the two germline ends. In germline, CDR1 is MNHEY, CDR2 SVGAGI. This CDR3 has 14 amino acids. The CDR3 nucleotides read TGTGCCAGCAGTTCGGAGCAGGGGAACTATGGCTACACCTTC. Translated: CASSSEQGNYGYTF.

The chain carries TRBV20-1 and TRBJ2-1; D not certain. The CDR3 runs 15 residues. The germline CDR1 and CDR2 sequences are DFQATT and SNEGSKA (reference sequence). V lost 0 bases and J lost 1, with 10 bases in between. Written as DNA, the CDR3 is TGCAGTGCTAGAGACCCCAACCGATCCTACAATGAGCAGTTCTTC. Encoded protein: CSARDPNRSYNEQFF.

This chain uses TRBV3-1 with TRBJ2-7; TRBD2 is a possible D gene (5 bases). The germline V and J ends were trimmed by 1 base and 0 bases, with 10 bases remaining between them. The CDR3 covers 15 residues. In germline, CDR1 is LGHDT, CDR2 YNNKEL (reference sequence). CDR3 loop: CASSQVIGVSYEQYF. For the CDR3, the DNA is TGTGCCAGCAGCCAAGTAATCGGGGTCTCCTACGAGCAGTACTTC.

There are a few counts of this clonotype. This chain connects TRBV7-3 to TRBJ2-2; 9 bases fit TRBD2. Losses at the gene ends were 5 bases for V and 7 bases for J; bases not matched to a gene: 5. There are 14 residues in the CDR3. Germline assignment: CDR1 SGHTA and CDR2 FQGTGA. CDR3 sequence (DNA): TGTGCCAGCAGCACCCTAGCGGGACTCGGGGAGCTGTTTTTT. Amino acids: CASSTLAGLGELFF.

V is TRBV9 and J is TRBJ1-1; a weak D match, TRBD1 (6 bases). The CDR3 consists of 14 residues. The germline gives CDR1 SGDLS, CDR2 YYNGEE. Between the trimmed V and J ends, which lost 4 bases and 5 bases, there was a span of 15 bases. The CDR3 sequence is CASSRTGSYTEAFF. The CDR3 DNA sequence: TGTGCCAGCAGCCGAACAGGGAGTTATACTGAAGCTTTCTTT.

This chain joins TRBV5-7 and TRBJ2-1, with 7 bases fitting TRBD2. TRBV5-7 is marked as an open reading frame, function uncertain. This CDR3 comprises 14 residues. Losses at the gene ends were 2 bases for V and 12 bases for J; bases not matched to a gene: 11. CDR3 in amino acids: CASSFSGLGRGQFF. In DNA, the CDR3 is TGTGCCAGCAGCTTTAGCGGGCTGGGACGGGGGCAGTTCTTC.

The sample holds many counts of this clonotype. V usage is TRBV28 and J usage is TRBJ2-7; D is possibly TRBD2 (5 bases). V lost 4 bases, J lost 5 bases, and 9 bases lay in between. CDR3 size: 12 residues. Germline CDR1 reads MDHEN; CDR2 reads SYDVKM. The CDR3 coding sequence is TGTGCCAGCAGTTGGAGGATCCACGAGCAGTACTTC. It is translated as CASSWRIHEQYF. The whole variable domain, remainder taken from reference TRBV28 and TRBJ2-7, is DVKVTQSSRYLVKRTGEKVFLECVQDMDHENMFWYRQDPGLGLRLIYFSYDVKMKEKGDIPEGYSVSREKKERFSLILESASTNQTSMYLCASSWRIHEQYFGPGTRLTVT.

On this clonotype itself: The junction and the germline gene differ at one end; a read error may be behind it. The chain recombines TRBV6-1 with TRBJ2-7; a weak D match, TRBD1 (6 bases). The length of the CDR3 is 14 residues. Germline V gene sequence: CDR1 MNHNS, CDR2 SASEGT. This CDR3 is CANSEFDRIREQYF. The CDR3 coding sequence is TGTGCCAACAGTGAATTTGACAGGATCCGCGAGCAGTACTTC.

The rearrangement joins TRBV5-1 to TRBJ2-7; 9 bases are shared with TRBD2. Trimming removed 1 base from V and 2 bases from J; junction bases left unmatched: 7. This CDR3 has 16 amino acids. CDR1 is SGHRS, CDR2 YFSETQ, per germline. The DNA of the CDR3 is TGCGCCAGCAGCTTGAGGGGTAGCGGGAGTCCCTACGAGCAGTACTTC. This gives the protein CASSLRGSGSPYEQYF.

V and J are TRBV29-1 and TRBJ2-3; D remains unclear. The V gene lost 5 bases and the J gene lost 5 bases, with 8 bases spanning the gap. CDR1 is SQVTM, CDR2 ANQGSEA, per germline. This CDR3 region has 11 residues. CDR3 sequence (DNA): TGCAGCGTTCGAGACGGAGATACGCAGTATTTT. As protein: CSVRDGDTQYF.

The V call is TRBV4-1, the J call TRBJ2-7, with D possibly being TRBD2 (6 bases). The CDR3 spans 16 residues. With 2 bases removed from V and 3 bases from J, the gap between germline ends came to 17 bases. Germline CDR1 MGHRA, CDR2 YSYEKL. The CDR3 region is CASSQRDLEPLYEQYF. The DNA of the CDR3 is TGCGCCAGCAGCCAACGGGACTTGGAACCGCTCTACGAGCAGTACTTC.

The chain couples TRBV4-1 to TRBJ2-2; perhaps TRBD1 as D (6 bases). Germline lookup yields CDR1 MGHRA and CDR2 YSYEKL. This CDR3 comprises 16 residues. V was shortened by 4 bases and J by 6 bases, with 18 bases between the two germline ends. The CDR3 DNA reads TGCGCCAGCAGCCCAGGGAACAGAGGGGGAGCCGGGGAGCTGTTTTTT. Translation: CASSPGNRGGAGELFF.

Ten or more counts support this clonotype. The J gene is TRBJ2-1, the V gene TRBV28; tentatively, D is TRBD1 (7 bases). Per the germline V gene, CDR1 is MDHEN and CDR2 is SYDVKM. V lost 2 bases to trimming and J lost 6 bases, with 17 bases between them. The CDR3 extends over 16 amino acids. CDR3 region: CASSLITQGGGNEQFF. The CDR3 DNA is TGTGCCAGCAGTTTAATCACCCAGGGGGGAGGCAATGAGCAGTTCTTC. Variable domain in full (rest from reference TRBV28 and TRBJ2-1): DVKVTQSSRYLVKRTGEKVFLECVQDMDHENMFWYRQDPGLGLRLIYFSYDVKMKEKGDIPEGYSVSREKKERFSLILESASTNQTSMYLCASSLITQGGGNEQFFGPGTRLTVL.

The J gene is TRBJ2-3, the V gene TRBV4-3; weak D call: TRBD1 (7 bases). This CDR3 has 15 residues. CDR1 is LGHNA, CDR2 YSLEER, per germline. V was trimmed by 0 bases and J by 4 bases, leaving 11 bases between them. CDR3 loop: CASSQESRGADTQYF. The CDR3, as DNA: TGCGCCAGCAGCCAAGAGAGCAGGGGGGCAGATACGCAGTATTTT.

This sequence joins TRBV10-1 and TRBJ1-3, with a possible D match to TRBD1 (5 bases). The germline V and J ends were trimmed by 0 bases and 4 bases, with 10 bases remaining between them. This CDR3 spans 15 amino acids. The germline gives CDR1 WNHNN, CDR2 SYGVQD (reference sequence). The CDR3: CASSESRGRGNTIYF. DNA of the CDR3: TGCGCCAGCAGTGAGTCAAGGGGTAGAGGAAACACCATATATTTT.

Only a few counts were recorded for this clonotype. The rearrangement links TRBV28 to TRBJ1-1; D unresolved. Germline values: CDR1 MDHEN, CDR2 SYDVKM. This CDR3 contains 13 residues. V was trimmed by 6 bases and J by 6 bases, leaving 14 bases between them. CDR3 nucleotides: TGTGCCAGCAGACCAACAGATTTCGCTGAAGCTTTCTTT. Amino acid sequence: CASRPTDFAEAFF. The full variable domain, in which reference TRBV28 and TRBJ1-1 provide the parts outside the CDR3, is DVKVTQSSRYLVKRTGEKVFLECVQDMDHENMFWYRQDPGLGLRLIYFSYDVKMKEKGDIPEGYSVSREKKERFSLILESASTNQTSMYLCASRPTDFAEAFFGQGTRLTVV.

The chain joins TRBV4-3 to TRBJ2-5; D assignment may be TRBD1 or TRBD2 (5 bases each). The CDR3 spans 14 residues. Between the trimmed V and J ends, which lost 1 base and 4 bases, there was a span of 10 bases. The V gene's germline CDR1 is LGHNA and CDR2 YSLEER. The CDR3 nucleotides read TGCGCCAGCAGCCAAGGGGGGATCGGAGAGACCCAGTACTTC. Translation gives CASSQGGIGETQYF.

The chain has TRBV12-3 or TRBV12-4 and TRBJ1-1, with D maybe TRBD1 (6 bases). This CDR3 comprises 14 residues. The V gene lost 0 bases and the J gene lost 1 base, with 6 bases spanning the gap. The CDR3 reads CASSLAQGNTEAFF. The CDR3 DNA reads as TGTGCCAGCAGTTTAGCACAGGGGAACACTGAAGCTTTCTTT.

This clonotype was observed many times. This sequence joins TRBV11-2 and TRBJ1-1; D is uncertain. Trimming stripped 1 base from V and 3 bases from J, with 9 bases between. The CDR3 runs to 14 residues. Germline V gives CDR1 SGHAT, CDR2 FQNNGV. In DNA form, the CDR3 reads TGTGCCAGCAGCTTAGGAACGTGGGACACTGAAGCTTTCTTT. It encodes CASSLGTWDTEAFF.

The gene calls are TRBV30 and TRBJ1-1; 7 nucleotides line up with TRBD1. The CDR3 is 15 residues long. The V and J ends lost 2 bases and 3 bases, in that order; junction bases with no gene match: 9. CDR1 GTSNPN and CDR2 SVGIG come from the germline V gene (reference sequence). The CDR3 loop reads CAWSPSRDRHTEAFF. DNA of the CDR3: TGTGCCTGGAGTCCAAGCCGGGACAGACACACTGAAGCTTTCTTT.